This paragraph covers one T cell receptor beta chain sequence. The data originate from a study of OX40 agonist ivuxolimab in advanced cancers. Losses at the gene ends were 6 bases for V and 3 bases for J; bases not matched to a gene: 6. CDR1 and CDR2 from the germline V gene are SGHTA and FQGNSA. This CDR3 comprises 15 residues. Assay: immunoSEQ multiplex PCR; the TCRdb copy retains only in-frame clones and omits some. The table records more than 55,000 clones, more than 75% of them present only once. Blood draws occurred at baseline, cycle 4 day 1, and cycle 7 day 1. This rearrangement joins TRBV7-2 to TRBJ2-1; 9 bases fit TRBD2. The sample was CD4+ or CD8+ T cells sorted from blood, taken in a trial of the OX40 agonist ivuxolimab. The sequence derives from an adult with an advanced solid tumor such as melanoma, head and neck, liver or kidney cancer. The CDR3 is CASSPTSGHYNEQFF. In DNA, the CDR3 is TGTGCCAGCAGTCCTACTAGCGGGCACTACAATGAGCAGTTCTTC.